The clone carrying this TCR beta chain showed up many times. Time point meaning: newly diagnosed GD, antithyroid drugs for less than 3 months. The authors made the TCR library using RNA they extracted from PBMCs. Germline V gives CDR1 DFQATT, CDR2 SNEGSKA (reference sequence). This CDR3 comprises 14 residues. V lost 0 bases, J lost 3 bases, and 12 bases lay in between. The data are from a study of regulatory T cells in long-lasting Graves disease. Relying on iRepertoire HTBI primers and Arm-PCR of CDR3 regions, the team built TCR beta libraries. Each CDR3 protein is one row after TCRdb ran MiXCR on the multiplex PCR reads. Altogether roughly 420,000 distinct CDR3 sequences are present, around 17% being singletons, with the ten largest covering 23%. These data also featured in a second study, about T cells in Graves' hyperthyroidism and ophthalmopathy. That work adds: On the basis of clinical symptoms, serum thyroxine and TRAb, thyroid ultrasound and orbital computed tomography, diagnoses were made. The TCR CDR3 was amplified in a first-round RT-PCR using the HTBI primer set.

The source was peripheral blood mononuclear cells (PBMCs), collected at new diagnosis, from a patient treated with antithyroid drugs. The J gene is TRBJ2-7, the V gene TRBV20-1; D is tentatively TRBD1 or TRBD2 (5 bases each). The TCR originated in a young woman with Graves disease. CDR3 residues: CSARDLGTIYEQYF. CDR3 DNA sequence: TGCAGTGCTAGAGACTTGGGGACCATCTACGAGCAGTACTTC.